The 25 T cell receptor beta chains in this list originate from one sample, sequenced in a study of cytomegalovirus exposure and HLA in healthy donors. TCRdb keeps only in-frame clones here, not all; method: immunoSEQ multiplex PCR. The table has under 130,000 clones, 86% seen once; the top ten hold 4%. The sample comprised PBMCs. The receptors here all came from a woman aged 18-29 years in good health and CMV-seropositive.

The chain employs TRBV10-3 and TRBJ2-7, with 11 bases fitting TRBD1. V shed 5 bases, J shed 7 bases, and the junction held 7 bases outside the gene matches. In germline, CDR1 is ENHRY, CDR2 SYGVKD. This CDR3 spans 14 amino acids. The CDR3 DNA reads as TGTGCCATCAGTCCGGACAGGGGGCGGGGAGAGCAGTACTTC. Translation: CAISPDRGRGEQYF.

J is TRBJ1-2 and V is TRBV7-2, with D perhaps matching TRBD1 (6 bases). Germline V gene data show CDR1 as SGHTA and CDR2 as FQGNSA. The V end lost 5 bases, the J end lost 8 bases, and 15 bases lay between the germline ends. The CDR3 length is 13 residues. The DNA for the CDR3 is TGTGCCAGCAGCCAGACAGGTCAAGGGGGCTACACCTTC. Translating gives CASSQTGQGGYTF.

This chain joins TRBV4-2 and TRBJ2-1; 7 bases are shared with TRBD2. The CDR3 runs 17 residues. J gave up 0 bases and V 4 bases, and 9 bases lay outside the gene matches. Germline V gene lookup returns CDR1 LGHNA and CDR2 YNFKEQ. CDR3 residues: CASSPKGLAGSYNEQFF. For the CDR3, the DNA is TGTGCCAGCAGCCCCAAGGGGTTAGCGGGCTCCTACAATGAGCAGTTCTTC.

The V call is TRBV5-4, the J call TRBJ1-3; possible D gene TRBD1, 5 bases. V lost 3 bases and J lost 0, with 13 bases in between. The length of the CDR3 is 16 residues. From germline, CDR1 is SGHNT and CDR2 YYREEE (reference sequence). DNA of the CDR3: TGTGCCAGCAGCTATACGGGACTGATCTCTGGAAACACCATATATTTT. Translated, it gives CASSYTGLISGNTIYF.

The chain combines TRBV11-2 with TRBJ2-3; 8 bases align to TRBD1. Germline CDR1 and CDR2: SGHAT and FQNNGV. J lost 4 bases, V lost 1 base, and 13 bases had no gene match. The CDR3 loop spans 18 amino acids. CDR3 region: CASSLVVVGQGRPDTQYF. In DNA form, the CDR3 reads TGTGCCAGCAGCTTAGTGGTGGTCGGACAGGGCCGTCCAGATACGCAGTATTTT.

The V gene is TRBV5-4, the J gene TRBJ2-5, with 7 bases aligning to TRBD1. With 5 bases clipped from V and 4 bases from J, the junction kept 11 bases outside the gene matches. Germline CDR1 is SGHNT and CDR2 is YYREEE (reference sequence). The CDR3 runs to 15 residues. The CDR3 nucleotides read TGTGCCAGCAGGCGGACAGGCTCGTTTCGAGAGACCCAGTACTTC. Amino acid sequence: CASRRTGSFRETQYF.

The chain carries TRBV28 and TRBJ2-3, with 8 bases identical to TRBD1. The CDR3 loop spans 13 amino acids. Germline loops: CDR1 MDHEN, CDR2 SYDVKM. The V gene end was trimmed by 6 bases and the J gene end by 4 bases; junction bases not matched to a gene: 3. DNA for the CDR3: TGTGCCAGCAGCCGCAGGGGGCCAGATACGCAGTATTTT. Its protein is CASSRRGPDTQYF.

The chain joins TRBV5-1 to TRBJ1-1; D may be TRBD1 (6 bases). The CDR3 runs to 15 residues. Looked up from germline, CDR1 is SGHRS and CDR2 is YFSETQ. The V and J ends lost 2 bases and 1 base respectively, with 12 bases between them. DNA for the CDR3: TGCGCCAGCAGCTTAGCCAGGGGCCGGAACACTGAAGCTTTCTTT. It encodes CASSLARGRNTEAFF.

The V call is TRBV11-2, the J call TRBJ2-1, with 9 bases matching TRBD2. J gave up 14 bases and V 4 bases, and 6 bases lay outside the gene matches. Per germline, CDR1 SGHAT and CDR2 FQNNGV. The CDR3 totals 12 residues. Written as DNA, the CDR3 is TGTGCCAGCAGCTCCGGGACTAGCCCCAAGTTCTTC. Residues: CASSSGTSPKFF. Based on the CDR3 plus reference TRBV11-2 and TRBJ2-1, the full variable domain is EAGVAQSPRYKIIEKRQSVAFWCNPISGHATLYWYQQILGQGPKLLIQFQNNGVVDDSQLPKDRFSAERLKGVDSTLKIQPAKLEDSAVYLCASSSGTSPKFFGPGTRLTVL.

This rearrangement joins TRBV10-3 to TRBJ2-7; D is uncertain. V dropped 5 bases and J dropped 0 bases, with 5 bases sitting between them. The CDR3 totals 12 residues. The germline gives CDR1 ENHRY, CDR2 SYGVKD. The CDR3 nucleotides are TGTGCCATCAGTTTAGACTCCTACGAGCAGTACTTC. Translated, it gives CAISLDSYEQYF.

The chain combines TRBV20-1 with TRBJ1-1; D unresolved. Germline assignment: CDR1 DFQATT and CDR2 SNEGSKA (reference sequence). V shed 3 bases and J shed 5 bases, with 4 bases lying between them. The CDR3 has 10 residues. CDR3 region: CSARETEAFF. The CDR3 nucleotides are TGCAGTGCTAGGGAGACTGAAGCTTTCTTT.

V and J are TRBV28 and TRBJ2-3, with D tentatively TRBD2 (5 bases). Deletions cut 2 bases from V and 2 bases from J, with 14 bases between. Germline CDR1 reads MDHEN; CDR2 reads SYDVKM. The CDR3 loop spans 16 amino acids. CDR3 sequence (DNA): TGTGCCAGCAGTTTAGAGGGAGCCGGGCTCACAGATACGCAGTATTTT. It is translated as CASSLEGAGLTDTQYF. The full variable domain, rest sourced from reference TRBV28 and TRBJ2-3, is DVKVTQSSRYLVKRTGEKVFLECVQDMDHENMFWYRQDPGLGLRLIYFSYDVKMKEKGDIPEGYSVSREKKERFSLILESASTNQTSMYLCASSLEGAGLTDTQYFGPGTRLTVL.

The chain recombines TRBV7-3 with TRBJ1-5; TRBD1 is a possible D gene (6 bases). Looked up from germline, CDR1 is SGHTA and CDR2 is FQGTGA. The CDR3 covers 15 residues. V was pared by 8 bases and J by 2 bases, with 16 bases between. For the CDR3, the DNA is TGTGCCAGCCCACTCCTGTCAGGGGGCAATCAGCCCCAGCATTTT. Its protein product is CASPLLSGGNQPQHF.

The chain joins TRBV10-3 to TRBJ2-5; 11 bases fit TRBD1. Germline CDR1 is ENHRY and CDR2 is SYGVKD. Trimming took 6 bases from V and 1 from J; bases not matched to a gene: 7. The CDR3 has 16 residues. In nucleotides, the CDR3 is TGTGCCATCAGCCTGGACAGGGGGCAATTCCAAGAGACCCAGTACTTC. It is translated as CAISLDRGQFQETQYF.

The CDR3 nucleotides read TGTGCCAGCAGCTATCCCGGGACAGGGTTAAATCAGAAGTACTTC. Encoded protein: CASSYPGTGLNQKYF. The rearrangement uses TRBV28 and TRBJ2-7, with 9 positions matching TRBD1. This CDR3 has 15 residues. CDR1 is MDHEN and CDR2 is SYDVKM in the germline V gene. After removal of 6 bases from V and 11 bases from J, the junction contained 17 bases not matched to a gene.

CDR3 protein: CASSAPSARMAAGNTIYF. The CDR3 nucleotides are TGTGCCAGCAGTGCCCCTTCCGCAAGAATGGCGGCTGGAAACACCATATATTTT. V gene TRBV28 combines with J gene TRBJ1-3, with unresolved D. The germline V gene has CDR1 MDHEN and CDR2 SYDVKM. This CDR3 region has 18 residues. V was pared by 5 bases and J by 2 bases, with 22 bases between.

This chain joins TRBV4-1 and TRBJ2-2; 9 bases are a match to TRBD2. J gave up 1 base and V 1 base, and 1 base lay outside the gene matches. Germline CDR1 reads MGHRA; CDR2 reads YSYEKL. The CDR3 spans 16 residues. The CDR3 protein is CASSQVAGVNTGELFF. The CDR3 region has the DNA TGCGCCAGCAGCCAAGTAGCGGGAGTGAACACCGGGGAGCTGTTTTTT.

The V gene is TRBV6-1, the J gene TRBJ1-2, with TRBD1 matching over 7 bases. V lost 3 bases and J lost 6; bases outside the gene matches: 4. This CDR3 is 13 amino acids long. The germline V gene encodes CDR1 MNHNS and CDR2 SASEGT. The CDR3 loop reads CASSETGRHGYTF. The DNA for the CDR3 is TGTGCCAGCAGTGAGACAGGGCGACATGGCTACACCTTC.

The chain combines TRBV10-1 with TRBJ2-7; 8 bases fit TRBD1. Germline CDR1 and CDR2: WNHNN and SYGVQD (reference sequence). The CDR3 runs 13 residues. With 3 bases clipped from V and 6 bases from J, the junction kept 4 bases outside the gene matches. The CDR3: CASSDRGRCEQYF. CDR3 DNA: TGCGCCAGCAGTGACAGGGGGCGTTGCGAGCAGTACTTC.

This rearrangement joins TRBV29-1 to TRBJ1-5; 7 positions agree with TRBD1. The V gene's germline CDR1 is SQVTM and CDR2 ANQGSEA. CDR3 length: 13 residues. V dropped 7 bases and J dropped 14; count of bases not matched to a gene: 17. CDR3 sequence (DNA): TGCAGCGGGAGAGACGGACAGGCATCAGCTGAGCATTTT. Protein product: CSGRDGQASAEHF.

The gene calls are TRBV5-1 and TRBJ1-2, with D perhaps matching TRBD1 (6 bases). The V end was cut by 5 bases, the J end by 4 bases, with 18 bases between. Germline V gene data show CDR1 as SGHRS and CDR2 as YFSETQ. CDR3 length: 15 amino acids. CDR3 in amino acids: CASSSSPGQIYGYTF. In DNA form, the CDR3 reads TGCGCCAGCAGTTCTTCTCCGGGACAAATCTATGGCTACACCTTC.

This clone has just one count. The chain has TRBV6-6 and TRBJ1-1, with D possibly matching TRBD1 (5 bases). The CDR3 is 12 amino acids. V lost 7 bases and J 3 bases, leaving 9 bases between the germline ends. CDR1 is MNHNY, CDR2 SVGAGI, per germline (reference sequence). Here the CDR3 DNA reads TGTGCCAGCATCGGGGGGGACACTGAAGCTTTCTTT. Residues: CASIGGDTEAFF.

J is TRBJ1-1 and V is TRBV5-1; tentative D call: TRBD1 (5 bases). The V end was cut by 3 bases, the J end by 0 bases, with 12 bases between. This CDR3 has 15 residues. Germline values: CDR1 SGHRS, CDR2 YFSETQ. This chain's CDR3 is CASSSRQHMNTEAFF. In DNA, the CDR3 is TGCGCCAGCAGCTCCCGACAGCACATGAACACTGAAGCTTTCTTT.

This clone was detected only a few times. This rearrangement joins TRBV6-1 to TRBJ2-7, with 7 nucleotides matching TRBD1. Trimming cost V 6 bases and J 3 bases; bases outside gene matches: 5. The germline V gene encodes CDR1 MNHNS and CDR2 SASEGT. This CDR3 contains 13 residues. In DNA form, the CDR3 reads TGTGCCAGCAGCATAGGACAGGTCTACGAGCAGTACTTC. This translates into CASSIGQVYEQYF.

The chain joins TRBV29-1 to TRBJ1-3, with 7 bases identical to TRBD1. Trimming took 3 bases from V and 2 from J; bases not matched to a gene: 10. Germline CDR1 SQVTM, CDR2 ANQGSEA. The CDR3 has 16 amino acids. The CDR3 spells CSVDPGTGTAGNTIYF. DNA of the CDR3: TGCAGCGTTGACCCTGGGACCGGGACAGCTGGAAACACCATATATTTT.